These 13 T cell receptor beta chains were sequenced from one sample in a study of T cell repertoires in cytomegalovirus infection. MiXCR was run by TCRdb on the reads, yielding one entry per CDR3 protein. The repertoire includes a few hundred thousand distinct CDR3 sequences, 40% of them detected once, and around 50% sits in the top ten. Their specific antigens are unknown. The sample consisted of cultured PBMCs, taken from culture after CMV antigen stimulation. These receptors all stem from a human donor in good health (CMV status not recorded). Some clones in this sample may be carry-over from other donors' samples.

This clonotype was seen repeatedly, ten times or more. J is TRBJ1-5 and V is TRBV7-2; no reliable D call. The CDR3 length is 15 residues. Per germline, CDR1 SGHTA and CDR2 FQGNSA. V lost 1 base and J lost 4, with 11 bases in between. The CDR3 reads CASSLGLRINQPQHF. CDR3 coding DNA: TGTGCCAGCAGCTTAGGGCTCCGAATTAATCAGCCCCAGCATTTT.

The chain links TRBV2 to TRBJ1-1; the D is unclear. The CDR3 runs to 11 residues. In germline, CDR1 is SNHLY, CDR2 FYNNEI. Trimming cost V 8 bases and J 7 bases, with 11 bases left between them. The CDR3 loop reads CASAGRREAFF. CDR3 nucleotide sequence: TGTGCCAGCGCCGGGCGCCGTGAAGCTTTCTTT.

The V gene is TRBV19, the J gene TRBJ2-4; 12 bases fit TRBD2. The CDR3 has 19 residues. Germline V gene data show CDR1 as LNHDA and CDR2 as SQIVND (reference sequence). Trimming at V came to 1 base and at J to 3 bases, leaving 10 bases not matched to a gene. CDR3 residues: CASSIGWLAGGPVKNIQYF. The DNA for the CDR3 is TGTGCCAGTAGTATAGGTTGGCTAGCGGGAGGGCCGGTCAAAAACATTCAGTACTTC. The complete variable domain, with remaining parts taken from reference TRBV19 and TRBJ2-4, reads DGGITQSPKYLFRKEGQNVTLSCEQNLNHDAMYWYRQDPGQGLRLIYYSQIVNDFQKGDIAEGYSVSREKKESFPLTVTSAQKNPTAFYLCASSIGWLAGGPVKNIQYFGAGTRLSVL.

The rearrangement links TRBV5-4 to TRBJ2-3, with D possibly TRBD2 on 6 matching bases. The CDR3 contains 15 residues. Germline V CDR1 and CDR2: SGHNT, YYREEE (reference sequence). V lost 2 bases and J lost 1, with 11 bases in between. This CDR3 reads CASSFISGGTDTQYF. The CDR3 nucleotides are TGTGCCAGCAGCTTCATTAGCGGCGGCACAGATACGCAGTATTTT.

The table lists this clonotype with many counts. The rearrangement uses TRBV7-2 and TRBJ2-7; D is ambiguous. This CDR3 region has 13 residues. The germline V gene has CDR1 SGHTA and CDR2 FQGNSA. V lost 1 base to trimming and J lost 2 bases, with 6 bases between them. CDR3 loop: CASSLVVAYEQYF. The CDR3, as DNA: TGTGCCAGCAGCTTAGTCGTGGCCTACGAGCAGTACTTC.

This clonotype was observed a handful of times. The chain couples TRBV4-3 to TRBJ2-5; perhaps TRBD1 as D (6 bases). Germline CDR1 and CDR2: LGHNA and YSLEER. V was cut by 1 base and J by 2 bases, with 11 bases left in between. The CDR3 runs to 15 residues. The DNA for the CDR3 is TGCGCCAGCAGCCAAGGCGTCAGGGGTCAAGAGACCCAGTACTTC. Translating gives CASSQGVRGQETQYF.

This chain links TRBV10-3 with TRBJ2-1; 11 bases map to TRBD2. This CDR3 is built from 15 residues. V dropped 0 bases and J dropped 9; count of bases not matched to a gene: 4. The germline V gene encodes CDR1 ENHRY and CDR2 SYGVKD. DNA of the CDR3: TGTGCCATCAGTGAGTCCTCTAGCGGGAGGAGTGAGCAGTTCTTC. The encoded protein is CAISESSSGRSEQFF.

The chain has TRBV19 and TRBJ2-1; the match to TRBD2 covers 8 bases. CDR1 and CDR2 (germline): LNHDA, SQIVND (reference sequence). The J segment lost 5 bases and the V segment lost 1 base, leaving 1 base of the junction unmatched. This CDR3 contains 14 residues. CDR3 in amino acids: CASSIAGGHNEQFF. CDR3 DNA sequence: TGTGCCAGTAGTATAGCGGGAGGGCACAATGAGCAGTTCTTC. The full variable domain, completed using reference TRBV19 and TRBJ2-1, is DGGITQSPKYLFRKEGQNVTLSCEQNLNHDAMYWYRQDPGQGLRLIYYSQIVNDFQKGDIAEGYSVSREKKESFPLTVTSAQKNPTAFYLCASSIAGGHNEQFFGPGTRLTVL.

This clonotype has more than one count but fewer than ten. The chain uses TRBV7-2 and TRBJ1-2, with D perhaps TRBD1 (6 bases). V gave up 4 bases and J gave up 3 bases, with 15 bases separating them. The germline V gene has CDR1 SGHTA and CDR2 FQGNSA. This CDR3 is built from 15 residues. DNA for the CDR3: TGTGCCAGCAGCTACGGGAGGGGACACGACTATGGCTACACCTTC. Translated: CASSYGRGHDYGYTF.

This clonotype turned up a few times. The chain recombines TRBV7-9 with TRBJ2-7; no clear D. CDR1 SEHNR and CDR2 FQNEAQ come from the germline V gene (reference sequence). This CDR3 is 14 amino acids long. With 4 bases removed from V and 2 bases from J, the gap between germline ends came to 12 bases. This CDR3 reads CASSSPWATYEQYF. In DNA form, the CDR3 reads TGTGCCAGCAGCTCTCCATGGGCGACCTACGAGCAGTACTTC. Combining the CDR3 with reference TRBV7-9 and TRBJ2-7 gives the whole variable domain DTGVSQNPRHKITKRGQNVTFRCDPISEHNRLYWYRQTLGQGPEFLTYFQNEAQLEKSRLLSDRFSAERPKGSFSTLEIQRTEQGDSAMYLCASSSPWATYEQYFGPGTRLTVT.

This rearrangement joins TRBV7-9 to TRBJ1-2, with D maybe TRBD1 (5 bases). The V gene's germline CDR1 is SEHNR and CDR2 FQNEAQ (reference sequence). The V gene lost 1 base and the J gene lost 0 bases, with 9 bases spanning the gap. This CDR3 comprises 15 residues. The CDR3 nucleotides read TGTGCCAGCAGCTTAGGGGACGGGACTAACTATGGCTACACCTTC. It encodes CASSLGDGTNYGYTF.

The chain employs TRBV27 and TRBJ1-1; TRBD1 agrees at 7 bases. Per the germline V gene, CDR1 is MNHEY and CDR2 is SMNVEV (reference sequence). The CDR3 runs to 15 residues. V lost 5 bases and J lost 4; bases outside the gene matches: 10. CDR3 loop: CASSPAVRTGTEAFF. Written as DNA, the CDR3 is TGTGCCAGCAGTCCGGCCGTTCGGACAGGCACTGAAGCTTTCTTT.

This clonotype was seen more than once but under ten times. The chain employs TRBV5-4 and TRBJ1-2, with no clear D. The germline V gene encodes CDR1 SGHNT and CDR2 YYREEE (reference sequence). Deletions cut 4 bases from V and 6 bases from J, with 7 bases between. CDR3 length: 11 amino acids. In nucleotides, the CDR3 is TGTGCCAGCAGCCGGGATCATGGCTACACCTTC. Its protein product is CASSRDHGYTF.